This T cell receptor beta chain was observed in a study of blood T cell repertoires in COVID-19. Whole-study context: Acute and convalescent COVID-19 samples came from the United States, Italy and Spain. Sources were T cells, B-cell-depleted T cells, or PBMCs; the material itself was cDNA or gDNA.

Study processing details: For nucleated cells, counts were estimated from reference gene primer amplification. The protocol was immunoSEQ multiplex PCR, while the TCRdb copy is restricted to in-frame clones and leaves out a portion. The V and J calls and clone size are taken from that table; D and trimming were inferred from the DNA. The top ten clones hold about 45% of a sample with 80,000 to 95,000 clones, about 86% of them seen once. The CDR3 contains 14 residues. Germline-derived CDR1 and CDR2 are MNHNY and SVGAGI (reference sequence). The V gene lost 2 bases and the J gene lost 4 bases, with 9 bases spanning the gap.

The clonotype comes from a man at least 80 years old with acute or convalescent COVID-19. This rearrangement joins TRBV6-6 to TRBJ1-3; D is undetermined. Sequencing was done on a sample of peripheral blood. CDR3 loop: CASSYQYFGNTIYF. DNA of the CDR3: TGTGCCAGCAGTTACCAGTATTTCGGAAACACCATATATTTT.